Presented here are 5 T cell receptor beta chains from one specimen sequenced in a study of human T cells and chemical hapten exposure. TCRdb itself ran the RACE reads through MiXCR, one entry per CDR3 protein. The sample lists 150,000 to 200,000 distinct CDR3 sequences, roughly 15% occurring once. The time point was: patch test 1, 2 weeks after DPC sensitization. The treatment denotes: therapeutic diphenylcyclopropenone sensitization with weekly scalp DPC. The source material was whole blood, sampled in connection with sensitization to the hapten diphenylcyclopropenone (DPC). These TCRs come from a woman in her 30s with alopecia areata. Some clones in this sample may be carry-over from other donors' samples.

This chain connects TRBV18 to TRBJ1-4, with a possible D match to TRBD1 (5 bases). The length of the CDR3 is 16 residues. In germline, CDR1 is KGHSH, CDR2 LQKENI. Trimming took 2 bases from V and 5 from J, leaving 15 bases between them. CDR3 DNA sequence: TGTGCCAGCTCACCAAGCCCAGCAGGGAAAAATGAAAAACTGTTTTTT. Its translation: CASSPSPAGKNEKLFF.

This clonotype was observed a handful of times. V usage is TRBV6-7 and J usage is TRBJ2-3; D may be TRBD1 (5 bases). Being an ORF, TRBV6-7 has a function that is uncertain. Trimming shortened V by 0 bases and J by 5 bases, and 15 bases separated the two germline ends. The CDR3 covers 16 residues. The chain's CDR3 is CASSYSLARARDTQYF. DNA for the CDR3: TGTGCCAGCAGTTACTCCTTGGCCAGGGCGAGAGATACGCAGTATTTT.

There are many counts of this clonotype. In DNA, the CDR3 is TGTGCCAGCAGCTTAGATCCCCGAGCACAAAAGTTCTTC. The encoded protein is CASSLDPRAQKFF. The chain employs TRBV11-2 and TRBJ2-1; D gene unclear. Between the trimmed V and J ends, which lost 0 bases and 14 bases, there was a span of 14 bases. Germline CDR1 is SGHAT and CDR2 is FQNNGV. This CDR3 has 13 residues.

This clonotype was detected ten times or more. The chain recombines TRBV11-2 with TRBJ1-2; 7 bases agree with TRBD1. Looked up from germline, CDR1 is SGHAT and CDR2 is FQNNGV. The CDR3 contains 14 residues. V dropped 2 bases and J dropped 4; count of bases not matched to a gene: 4. CDR3 nucleotide sequence: TGTGCCAGCAGCTTAACAGGGGCTGGCTATGGCTACACCTTC. As protein: CASSLTGAGYGYTF.

The rearrangement joins TRBV28 to TRBJ2-6; unclear D gene. This CDR3 spans 15 amino acids. V lost 10 bases and J 0 bases, leaving 13 bases between the germline ends. CDR1 and CDR2 from the germline V gene are MDHEN and SYDVKM. CDR3 DNA sequence: TGTGCCACCCTTTCCGGTAGCTCTGGGGCCAACGTCCTGACTTTC. Translated: CATLSGSSGANVLTF.